This section outlines one TCR beta chain sequence together with its context. No antigen is known for it. This entry is derived from a study of T cells in Graves' hyperthyroidism and ophthalmopathy. Each diagnosis drew on symptoms, thyroxine, TRAb, thyroid ultrasound and orbital computed tomography findings. What was amplified from RNA transcripts were TCR beta CDR3 regions. First-round RT-PCR targeting the TCR CDR3 was performed with the HTBI primer set. TCRdb reanalysed the multiplex PCR reads using MiXCR and keeps one entry per CDR3 protein. This sample yields hundreds of thousands of distinct CDR3 sequences, of which 45% are seen a single time; roughly 7.2% belongs to the top ten. Findings and limits, study-wide: Before onset, ophthalmopathy was predicted by the model a median roughly 6.8 months earlier. By a 13 V-J model, ophthalmopathy was set apart from stable hyperthyroidism. Expanded thyroid clonotypes (above 0.001) were mostly also found in blood.

The CDR3 sequence is 13 residues long. Trimming took 5 bases from V and 4 from J; bases not matched to a gene: 2. The V gene's germline CDR1 is LNHNV and CDR2 YYDKDF (reference sequence). The clonotype originates from an adult man with Graves' disease, either hyperthyroidism or ophthalmopathy (not recorded which). The specimen was peripheral blood or thyroid tissue (not recorded which). The chain combines TRBV15 with TRBJ1-5; 7 bases are a match to TRBD1. The CDR3 loop reads CATSGTANQPQHF. DNA for the CDR3: TGTGCCACCAGCGGGACAGCGAATCAGCCCCAGCATTTT.